This T cell receptor beta chain was sequenced for a study of OX40 agonist ivuxolimab in advanced cancers. About the research overall: The dose-escalation cohort was roughly 84% male, with a mean age of around 60 years, ranging about 23 to 79.

Notes on the study in general: Near-lowest levels of clonal expansion characterized partial responders at 0.1-3.0 mg/kg. Some nonresponders additionally presented with little normalized T-cell clonal expansion.

The length of the CDR3 is 14 residues. V shed 9 bases, J shed 5 bases, and the junction held 9 bases outside the gene matches. Looked up from germline, CDR1 is MDHEN and CDR2 is SYDVKM. As regards this clone: Its specificity is unknown.

Some clones are missing from TCRdb's copy, which holds only in-frame ones; the method was immunoSEQ multiplex PCR. The table records more than 75,000 clones, 84% of them present only once. Sequencing used CD4+ or CD8+ T cells sorted from blood, obtained in a trial of the OX40 agonist ivuxolimab. The chain carries TRBV28 and TRBJ1-1; the match to TRBD1 covers 10 bases. The receptor comes from an adult with an advanced solid tumor such as melanoma, head and neck, liver or kidney cancer. CDR3 DNA: TGTGCCAGTTTGGACAGGGGGACGGGTACTGAAGCTTTCTTT. Its translation is CASLDRGTGTEAFF.